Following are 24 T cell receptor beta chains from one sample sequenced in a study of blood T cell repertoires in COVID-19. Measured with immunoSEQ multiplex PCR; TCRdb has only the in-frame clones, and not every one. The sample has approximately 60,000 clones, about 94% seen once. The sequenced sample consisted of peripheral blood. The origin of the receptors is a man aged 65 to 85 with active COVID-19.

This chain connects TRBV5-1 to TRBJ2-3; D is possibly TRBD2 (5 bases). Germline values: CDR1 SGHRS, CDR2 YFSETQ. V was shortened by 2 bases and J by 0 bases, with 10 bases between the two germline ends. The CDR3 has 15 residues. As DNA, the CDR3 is TGCGCCAGCAGCTTAGGCGGGTCTAGCACAGATACGCAGTATTTT. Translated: CASSLGGSSTDTQYF.

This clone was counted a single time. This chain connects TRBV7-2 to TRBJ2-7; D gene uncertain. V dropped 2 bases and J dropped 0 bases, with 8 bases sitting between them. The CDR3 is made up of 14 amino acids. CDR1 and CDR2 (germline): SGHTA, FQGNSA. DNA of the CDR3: TGTGCCAGCAGCTTATCCACTGCCTCCTACGAGCAGTACTTC. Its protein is CASSLSTASYEQYF.

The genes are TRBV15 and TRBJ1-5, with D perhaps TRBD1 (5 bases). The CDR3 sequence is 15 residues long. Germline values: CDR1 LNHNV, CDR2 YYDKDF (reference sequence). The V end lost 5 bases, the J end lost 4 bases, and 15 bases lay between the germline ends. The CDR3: CATSLGGWGNQPQHF. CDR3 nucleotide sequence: TGTGCCACCAGCTTGGGGGGGTGGGGGAATCAGCCCCAGCATTTT.

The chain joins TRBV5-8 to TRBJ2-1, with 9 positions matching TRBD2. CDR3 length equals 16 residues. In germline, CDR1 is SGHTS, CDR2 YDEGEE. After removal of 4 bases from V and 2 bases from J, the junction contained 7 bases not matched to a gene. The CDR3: CASSRVAGGTYNEQFF. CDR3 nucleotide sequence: TGTGCCAGCAGCCGAGTGGCGGGGGGGACCTACAATGAGCAGTTCTTC.

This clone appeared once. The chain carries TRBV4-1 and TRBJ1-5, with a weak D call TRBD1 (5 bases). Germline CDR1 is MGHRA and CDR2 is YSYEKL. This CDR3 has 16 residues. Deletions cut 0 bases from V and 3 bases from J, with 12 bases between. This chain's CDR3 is CASSQESGEDNQPQHF. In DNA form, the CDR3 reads TGCGCCAGCAGCCAAGAGTCGGGGGAGGACAATCAGCCCCAGCATTTT.

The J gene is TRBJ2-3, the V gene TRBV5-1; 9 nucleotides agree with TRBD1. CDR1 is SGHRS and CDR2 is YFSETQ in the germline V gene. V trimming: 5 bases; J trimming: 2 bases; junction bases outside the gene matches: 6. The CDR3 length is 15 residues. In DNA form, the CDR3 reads TGCGCCAGCAGTCAAGGACAGGGGCACACAGATACGCAGTATTTT. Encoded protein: CASSQGQGHTDTQYF.

The CDR3, as DNA: TGTGCCAGCAGCCTCATAGCGGGGGGCCCCTACGAGCAGTACGTC. Encoded protein: CASSLIAGGPYEQYV. This chain uses TRBV6-5 with TRBJ2-7, with 10 nucleotides matching TRBD2. Germline trimming cut 6 bases from V and 2 bases from J; bases unmatched to any gene: 7. Germline loops: CDR1 MNHEY, CDR2 SVGAGI. The CDR3 sequence is 15 residues long.

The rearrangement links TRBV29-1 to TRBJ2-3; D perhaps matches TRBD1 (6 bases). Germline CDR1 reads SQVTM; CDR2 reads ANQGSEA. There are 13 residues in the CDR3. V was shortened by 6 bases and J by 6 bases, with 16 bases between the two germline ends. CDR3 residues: CSVTGPEGDTQYF. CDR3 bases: TGCAGCGTGACAGGTCCCGAAGGGGATACGCAGTATTTT.

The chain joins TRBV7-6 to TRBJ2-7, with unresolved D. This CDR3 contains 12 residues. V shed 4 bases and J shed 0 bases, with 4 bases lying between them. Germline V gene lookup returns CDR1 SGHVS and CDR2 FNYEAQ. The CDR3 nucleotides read TGTGCCAGCAGCTCCAGCTCCTACGAGCAGTACTTC. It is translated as CASSSSSYEQYF.

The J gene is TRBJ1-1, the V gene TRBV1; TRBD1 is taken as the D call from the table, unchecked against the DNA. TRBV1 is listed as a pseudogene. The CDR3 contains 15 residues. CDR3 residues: CTSSQEGTGIYLNPF. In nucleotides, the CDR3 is TGCACCAGCAGCCAAGAGGGGACAGGGATTTACTTGAACCCCTTT.

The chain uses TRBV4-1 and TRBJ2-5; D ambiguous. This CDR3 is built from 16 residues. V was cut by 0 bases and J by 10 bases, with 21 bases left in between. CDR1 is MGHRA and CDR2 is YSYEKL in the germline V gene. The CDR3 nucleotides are TGCGCCAGCAGCCAAGAGTCGTCTACCTCCCGGGTGGACCAGTACTTC. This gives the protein CASSQESSTSRVDQYF.

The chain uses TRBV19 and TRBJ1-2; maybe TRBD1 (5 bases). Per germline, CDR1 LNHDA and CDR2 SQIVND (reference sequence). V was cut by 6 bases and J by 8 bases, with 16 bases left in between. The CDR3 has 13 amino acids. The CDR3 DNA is TGTGCCAGTAGCGACAGTTTTCGTACCGGCTACACCTTC. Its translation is CASSDSFRTGYTF.

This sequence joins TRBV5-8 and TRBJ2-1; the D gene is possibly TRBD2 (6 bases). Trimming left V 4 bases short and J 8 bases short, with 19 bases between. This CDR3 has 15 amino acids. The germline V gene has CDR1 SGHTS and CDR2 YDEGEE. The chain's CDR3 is CASSIPGLGVDEQFF. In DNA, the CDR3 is TGTGCCAGCAGCATTCCGGGACTGGGAGTCGATGAGCAGTTCTTC.

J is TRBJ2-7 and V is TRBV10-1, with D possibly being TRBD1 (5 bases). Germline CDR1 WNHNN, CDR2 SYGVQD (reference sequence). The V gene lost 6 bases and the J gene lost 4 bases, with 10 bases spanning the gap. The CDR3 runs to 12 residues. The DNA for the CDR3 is TGCGCCAGCAGGCCTGACAGTTACGAGCAGTACGTC. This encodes CASRPDSYEQYV.

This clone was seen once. CDR3 in amino acids: CASSVSPGGRSDTQYF. The CDR3 DNA reads as TGTGCCAGCAGTGTCTCCCCGGGGGGGCGATCAGATACGCAGTATTTT. The chain couples TRBV2 to TRBJ2-3; 8 positions agree with TRBD2. CDR1 is SNHLY, CDR2 FYNNEI, per germline. V shed 4 bases, J shed 4 bases, and the junction held 10 bases outside the gene matches. This CDR3 contains 16 residues.

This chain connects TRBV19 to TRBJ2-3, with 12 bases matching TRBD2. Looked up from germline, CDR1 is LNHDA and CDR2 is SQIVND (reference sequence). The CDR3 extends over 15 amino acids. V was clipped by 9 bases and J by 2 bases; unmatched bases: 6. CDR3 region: CASRGLAGNTDTQYF. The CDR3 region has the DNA TGTGCCAGCAGAGGACTAGCGGGAAACACAGATACGCAGTATTTT.

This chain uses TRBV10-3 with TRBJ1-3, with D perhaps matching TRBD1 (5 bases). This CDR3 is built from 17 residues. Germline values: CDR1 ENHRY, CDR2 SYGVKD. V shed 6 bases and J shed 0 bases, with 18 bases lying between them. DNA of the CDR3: TGTGCCATCAGCACCCAGGGTTTCCTTCACTCTGGAAACACCATATATTTT. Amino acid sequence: CAISTQGFLHSGNTIYF.

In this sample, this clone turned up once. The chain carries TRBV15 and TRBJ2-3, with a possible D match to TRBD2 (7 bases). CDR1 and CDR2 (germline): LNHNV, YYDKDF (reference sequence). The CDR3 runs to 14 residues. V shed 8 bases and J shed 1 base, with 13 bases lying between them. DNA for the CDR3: TGTGCCACCGAAGGGGGAGGGGGCACAGATACGCAGTATTTT. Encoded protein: CATEGGGGTDTQYF.

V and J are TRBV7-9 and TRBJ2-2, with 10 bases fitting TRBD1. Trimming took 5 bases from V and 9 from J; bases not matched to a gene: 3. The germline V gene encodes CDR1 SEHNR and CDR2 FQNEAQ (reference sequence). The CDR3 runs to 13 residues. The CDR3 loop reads CASSLTGGWELFF. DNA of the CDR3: TGTGCCAGCAGCCTGACAGGGGGCTGGGAGCTGTTTTTT.

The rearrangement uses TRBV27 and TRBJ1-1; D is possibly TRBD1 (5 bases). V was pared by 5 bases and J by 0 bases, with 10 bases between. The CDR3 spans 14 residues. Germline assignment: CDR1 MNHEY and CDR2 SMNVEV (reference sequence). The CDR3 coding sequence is TGTGCCAGCAGTGCGGGACGGCTGAACACTGAAGCTTTCTTT. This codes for CASSAGRLNTEAFF.

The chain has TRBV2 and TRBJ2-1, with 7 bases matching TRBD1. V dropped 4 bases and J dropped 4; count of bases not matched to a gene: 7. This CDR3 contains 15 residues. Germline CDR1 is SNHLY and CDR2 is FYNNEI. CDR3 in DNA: TGTGCCAGCAGTGGTTTGGGACAGAGATACAATGAGCAGTTCTTC. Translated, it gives CASSGLGQRYNEQFF.

The CDR3 protein is CASKGQGRRQYF. Here the CDR3 DNA reads TGTGCCAGCAAAGGACAGGGCCGTAGGCAGTACTTC. This chain uses TRBV27 with TRBJ2-7; 8 nucleotides agree with TRBD1. There are 12 residues in the CDR3. Germline lookup yields CDR1 MNHEY and CDR2 SMNVEV (reference sequence). Germline trimming cut 7 bases from V and 9 bases from J; bases unmatched to any gene: 8.

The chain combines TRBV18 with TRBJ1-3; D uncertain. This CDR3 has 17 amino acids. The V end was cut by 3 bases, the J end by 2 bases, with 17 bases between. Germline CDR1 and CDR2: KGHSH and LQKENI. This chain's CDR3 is CASSPNSGGDTGNTIYF. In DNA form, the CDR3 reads TGTGCCAGCTCACCTAACTCGGGTGGAGATACTGGAAACACCATATATTTT. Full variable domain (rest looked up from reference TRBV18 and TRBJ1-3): NAGVMQNPRHLVRRRGQEARLRCSPMKGHSHVYWYRQLPEEGLKFMVYLQKENIIDESGMPKERFSAEFPKEGPSILRIQQVVRGDSAAYFCASSPNSGGDTGNTIYFGEGSWLTVV.

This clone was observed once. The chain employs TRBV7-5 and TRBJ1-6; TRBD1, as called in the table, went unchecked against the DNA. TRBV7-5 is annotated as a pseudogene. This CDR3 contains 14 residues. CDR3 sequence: CVRSNGQGNSPLHF. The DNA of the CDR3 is TGTGTCAGAAGCAACGGACAGGGAAATTCACCCCTCCACTTT.